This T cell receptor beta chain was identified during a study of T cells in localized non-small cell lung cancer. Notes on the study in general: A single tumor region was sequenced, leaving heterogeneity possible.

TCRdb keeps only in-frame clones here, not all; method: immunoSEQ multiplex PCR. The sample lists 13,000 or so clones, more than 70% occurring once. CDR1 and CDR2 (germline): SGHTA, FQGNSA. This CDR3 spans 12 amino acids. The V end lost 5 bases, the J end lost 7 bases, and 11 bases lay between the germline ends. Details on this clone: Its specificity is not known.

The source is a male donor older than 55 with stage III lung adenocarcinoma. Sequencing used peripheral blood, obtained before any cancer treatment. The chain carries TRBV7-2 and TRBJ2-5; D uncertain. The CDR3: CASSPHSGTQYF. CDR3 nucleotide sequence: TGTGCCAGCAGCCCCCATTCAGGGACCCAGTACTTC.